This TCR beta chain originates from a study of early T cells in non-severe SARS-CoV-2 infection. For the study at large: Bulk RNA isolated from unsorted whole blood underwent sequencing; chains were not paired.

This clonotype was observed many times. The antigen is unknown. Points from the study as a whole: Reliance on VDJdb matching favored anti-spike CD8 responses; private and CD4 specificities were missed.

The germline CDR1 and CDR2 sequences are MGHDK and SYGVNS. The CDR3 sequence is 17 residues long. V lost 3 bases and J 0 bases, leaving 14 bases between the germline ends. Tagging with unique molecular identifiers was applied to individual cDNA molecules. TCRdb re-analysed the 5' RACE reads in MiXCR, keeping a single row per CDR3 protein. Of 20,000 to 30,000 distinct CDR3 sequences listed, around 4.2% are singletons. The sequence was collected from an adult who was a healthcare worker with PCR-confirmed SARS-CoV-2 infection or an uninfected control (not recorded which). Specimen: whole blood. The rearrangement joins TRBV25-1 to TRBJ2-2; maybe TRBD2 (6 bases). CDR3 protein: CASSERAGLANTGELFF. The CDR3 DNA sequence: TGTGCCAGCAGTGAGCGGGCGGGACTCGCGAACACCGGGGAGCTGTTTTTT.